This entry lists 21 T cell receptor beta chains sequenced from one sample in a study of blood T cells in healthy people across ages. Primers used in a second PCR of roughly 6 to 11 cycles were a sample-barcoded 5' primer and a J-beta primer mix. In TCRdb, the 5' RACE reads were re-called with MiXCR into one record per CDR3 protein. The table has hundreds of thousands of distinct CDR3 sequences, 52% seen once. Sequenced material: blood. These TCRs come from a woman older than 75 in good health.

The J gene is TRBJ1-2, the V gene TRBV18; D is uncertain. This CDR3 has 15 residues. Per the germline V gene, CDR1 is KGHSH and CDR2 is LQKENI. With 3 bases removed from V and 7 bases from J, the gap between germline ends came to 18 bases. For the CDR3, the DNA is TGTGCCAGCTCACCTATGGATCTCGCGTCGTCTGGCTACACCTTC. Translation gives CASSPMDLASSGYTF.

The chain uses TRBV29-1 and TRBJ2-4; unclear D gene. The germline CDR1 and CDR2 sequences are SQVTM and ANQGSEA. The CDR3 extends over 13 amino acids. The DNA for the CDR3 is TGCAGTTACGAAGCTATAGCCAAAAACATTCAGTACTTC. As protein: CSYEAIAKNIQYF.

V gene TRBV6-5 combines with J gene TRBJ2-2, with D tentatively TRBD1 or TRBD2 (5 bases each). From germline, CDR1 is MNHEY and CDR2 SVGAGI. V gave up 0 bases and J gave up 1 base, with 15 bases separating them. This CDR3 contains 18 residues. CDR3 nucleotide sequence: TGTGCCAGCAGTTACTCCCTGGTTGGGGGAGAGAACACCGGGGAGCTGTTTTTT. Translation: CASSYSLVGGENTGELFF.

This clonotype was detected once. A read error is possible here, since a much larger clone lies one base away. The chain has TRBV5-1 and TRBJ2-1, with D unresolved. Germline values: CDR1 SGHRS, CDR2 YFSETQ. The CDR3 runs to 16 residues. The germline V and J ends were trimmed by 3 bases and 0 bases, with 13 bases remaining between them. This CDR3 is CASSSEGSSSYNEQFF. CDR3 in DNA: TGCGCCAGCAGCTCGGAAGGCTCTTCCTCCTACAATGAGCAGTTCTTC.

Notes on this clonotype: This clone may be a read error of a much larger clone one base away. The chain joins TRBV7-6 to TRBJ2-4; D possibly corresponds to TRBD1 (6 bases). V gave up 5 bases and J gave up 9 bases, with 14 bases separating them. The CDR3 has 13 residues. Germline loops: CDR1 SGHVS, CDR2 FNYEAQ. CDR3 sequence (DNA): TGTGCCAGCAGCCCTGACAGGAGAGGCATTCAGTACTTC. Amino acid sequence: CASSPDRRGIQYF.

This clonotype was detected ten times or more. The CDR3 reads CASSRTGTAKGEQYF. The CDR3 nucleotides are TGCGCCAGCAGCCGTACCGGGACAGCTAAAGGGGAGCAGTACTTC. The V and J genes are TRBV5-1 and TRBJ2-7, with 7 bases fitting TRBD1. The ends lost 4 bases at V and 7 bases at J; junction bases unmatched: 14. The CDR3 extends over 15 amino acids. Germline lookup yields CDR1 SGHRS and CDR2 YFSETQ.

The chain employs TRBV29-1 and TRBJ2-3, with D unresolved. This CDR3 is built from 14 residues. Trimming removed 6 bases from V and 2 bases from J, with 15 bases in between. CDR1 SQVTM and CDR2 ANQGSEA come from the germline V gene. The CDR3 spells CSVVVPLNTDTQYF. Here the CDR3 DNA reads TGCAGCGTCGTCGTACCGTTGAACACAGATACGCAGTATTTT.

This clonotype appeared many times. A read error may be the cause here, since a much bigger clone is one base away. The V gene is TRBV6-6, the J gene TRBJ2-7, with D unclear. V was trimmed by 2 bases and J by 0 bases, leaving 11 bases between them. CDR1 is MNHNY, CDR2 SVGAGI, per germline (reference sequence). The CDR3 extends over 15 amino acids. The CDR3 sequence is CASSYMAGLSYEQYF. Here the CDR3 DNA reads TGTGCCAGCAGTTACATGGCAGGCCTCTCCTACGAGCAGTACTTC.

This clonotype was counted once. The chain is built from TRBV15 and TRBJ2-5, with a possible D match to TRBD2 (5 bases). The germline V gene has CDR1 LNHNV and CDR2 YYDKDF (reference sequence). The CDR3 is 17 amino acids. Trimming removed 5 bases at V and 2 bases at J, with 21 bases between. Here the CDR3 reads CATSPGFGDIGQETQYF. In nucleotides, the CDR3 is TGTGCCACCAGCCCAGGATTCGGGGATATTGGGCAAGAGACCCAGTACTTC.

As regards this clonotype: A much larger clone lies a single base off, so this may be a read error. This sequence joins TRBV20-1 and TRBJ2-1, with D unresolved. This CDR3 has 15 residues. Trimming left V 4 bases short and J 1 base short, with 14 bases between. In germline, CDR1 is DFQATT, CDR2 SNEGSKA (reference sequence). The CDR3 loop reads CSAISCRGSYNEQFF. In nucleotides, the CDR3 is TGCAGTGCTATATCCTGCCGCGGATCCTACAATGAGCAGTTCTTC.

The chain employs TRBV4-3 and TRBJ1-2, with TRBD1 matching 8 bases. CDR1 and CDR2 from the germline V gene are LGHNA and YSLEER. The V segment lost 1 base and the J segment 4 bases; nucleotides outside the gene matches: 2. The CDR3 sequence is 14 residues long. CDR3 nucleotides: TGCGCCAGCAGCCAAGGACAGGGGTCCTATGGCTACACCTTC. Translated, it gives CASSQGQGSYGYTF.

Details on this clonotype: A much larger clonotype is one base distant, so this may be a read error. V is TRBV7-9 and J is TRBJ2-3, with D possibly matching TRBD2 (5 bases). The CDR3 is 15 residues long. Germline loops: CDR1 SEHNR, CDR2 FQNEAQ (reference sequence). The CDR3 reads CASSSISGSTDAQYF. The CDR3 DNA reads as TGTGCCAGCAGCTCGATCAGCGGCAGCACAGATGCGCAGTATTTT.

V usage is TRBV3-1 and J usage is TRBJ2-3, with TRBD2 identical over 7 bases. Trimming cost V 3 bases and J 10 bases; bases outside gene matches: 4. Germline V gene data show CDR1 as LGHDT and CDR2 as YNNKEL (reference sequence). The CDR3 is made up of 12 amino acids. The CDR3 is CASSQGGSAQYF. CDR3 nucleotide sequence: TGTGCCAGCAGCCAGGGCGGGAGTGCGCAGTATTTT.

This clonotype was recorded a few times. CDR3 DNA sequence: TGTGCCAGCAGCCCGAGGATTCTTACAGGGTATAGCAATCAGCCCCAGCATTTT. It yields the protein CASSPRILTGYSNQPQHF. This chain connects TRBV7-8 to TRBJ1-5; D is possibly TRBD1 (6 bases). Trimming took off 5 bases at V and 0 bases at J, with 20 bases between the two ends. The CDR3 is made up of 18 amino acids. Germline V CDR1 and CDR2: SGHVS, FQNEAQ.

This clonotype was seen a few times. The chain employs TRBV7-9 and TRBJ2-3; D may be TRBD1 (7 bases). This CDR3 spans 16 amino acids. In germline, CDR1 is SEHNR, CDR2 FQNEAQ (reference sequence). V lost 3 bases, J lost 4 bases, and 17 bases lay in between. CDR3 in amino acids: CASSFRAGGTADTQYF. In DNA form, the CDR3 reads TGTGCCAGCAGCTTCCGAGCAGGGGGGACTGCAGATACGCAGTATTTT.

The rearrangement links TRBV11-2 to TRBJ2-4; D is ambiguous. With the DNA end fitting TRBJ2-7 better, the J assignment may be wrong. CDR1 and CDR2 from the germline V gene are SGHAT and FQNNGV. The CDR3 extends over 13 amino acids. The CDR3 DNA follows: TGTGCCAGCAGCCGCGTCGACGGCTACGAGCAGTACTTC. Its translation is CASSRVDGYEQYF.

Many counts were recorded for this clonotype. In nucleotides, the CDR3 is TGCAGCGTGGGACACAGTCAAGAGACCCAGTACTTC. Translation gives CSVGHSQETQYF. The chain recombines TRBV29-1 with TRBJ2-5; tentatively, D is TRBD1 (6 bases). Germline loops: CDR1 SQVTM, CDR2 ANQGSEA. The length of the CDR3 is 12 residues. Between the trimmed V and J ends, which lost 6 bases and 2 bases, there was a span of 10 bases.

This clonotype was detected ten times or more. The chain combines TRBV6-5 with TRBJ2-7, with a tentative D call TRBD2 (6 bases). The germline V gene encodes CDR1 MNHEY and CDR2 SVGAGI. This CDR3 has 17 amino acids. Trimming shortened V by 0 bases and J by 2 bases, and 17 bases separated the two germline ends. CDR3 coding DNA: TGTGCCAGCAGTTACTCGAATAGCGGATGGGAACCCTACGAGCAGTACTTC. Translated, it gives CASSYSNSGWEPYEQYF.

With regard to this clonotype: Relative to the germline gene, one junction end is altered; a read error may explain this. This rearrangement joins TRBV28 to TRBJ2-7, with D hard to call. The DNA end favors TRBJ2-4, so the J call may be wrong. Germline assignment: CDR1 MDHEN and CDR2 SYDVKM. CDR3 size: 13 residues. CDR3 nucleotide sequence: TGTGCCAGCGAATCCCCAGTCAAAACCATTCAGTACTTC. Encoded protein: CASESPVKTIQYF.

V and J are TRBV7-9 and TRBJ2-2, with 7 bases lining up with TRBD1. Germline CDR1 SEHNR, CDR2 FQNEAQ (reference sequence). The J segment lost 3 bases and the V segment lost 6 bases, leaving 7 bases of the junction unmatched. The CDR3 consists of 15 residues. CDR3 amino acids: CASRRTGVDTGELFF. CDR3 nucleotide sequence: TGTGCCAGCAGGCGAACAGGGGTCGACACCGGGGAGCTGTTTTTT.

The V call is TRBV6-2 or TRBV6-3, the J call TRBJ1-1; TRBD1 might be the D (5 bases). This CDR3 contains 16 residues. In germline, CDR1 is MNHEY, CDR2 SVGEGT. Trimming took off 7 bases at V and 0 bases at J, with 18 bases between the two ends. The chain's CDR3 is CASTGTVTVMNTEAFF. DNA for the CDR3: TGTGCCAGCACCGGTACTGTGACAGTAATGAACACTGAAGCTTTCTTT.